This TCR beta chain originates from a study of blood T cell repertoires in COVID-19. About the research overall: The United States, Italy and Spain supplied acute and convalescent COVID-19 samples. PBMCs, B-cell-depleted T cells, or T cells provided the cDNA or gDNA that made up the material.

Using immunoSEQ multiplex PCR, the repertoire was profiled, and TCRdb retains in-frame clones only, with some absent. This sample has more than 200,000 clones; approximately 84% occur once, and the top ten carry around 10%. The CDR3 consists of 12 residues. V lost 2 bases and J 8 bases, leaving 8 bases between the germline ends. Germline-derived CDR1 and CDR2 are SGHRS and YFSETQ. A Seattle source enrolled patients during active infection and followed them longitudinally. Source material: peripheral blood. The chain has TRBV5-1 and TRBJ1-3; possibly TRBD1 for D (5 bases). The origin of this receptor is a man aged 45-65 years with COVID-19, enrolled during active disease. CDR3 region: CASSFKGDTIYF. CDR3 bases: TGCGCCAGCAGCTTTAAAGGGGACACCATATATTTT.